Following are 19 T cell receptor beta chains from one sample sequenced in a study of T-cell memory formation after mild COVID-19. From the 5' RACE reads, TCRdb called clonotypes with MiXCR, one entry per CDR3 protein. The sample has around 500,000 distinct CDR3 sequences; 18% are singletons. The sequencing sample was made of PBMCs or a T cell subset sorted from them (not recorded which). These TCRs come from an adult woman who had mild COVID-19 (a few samples of this study predate the infection). Cell type and time point are not known.

The rearrangement joins TRBV5-6 to TRBJ2-5; D remains unclear. CDR3 length: 15 amino acids. The V end was cut by 3 bases, the J end by 1 base, with 13 bases between. The germline CDR1 and CDR2 sequences are SGHDT and YYEEEE. Written as DNA, the CDR3 is TGTGCCAGCAGCTCCATCGGGCAGCCCCAAGAGACCCAGTACTTC. Translating gives CASSSIGQPQETQYF.

In this sample, this clonotype turned up many times. The chain carries TRBV30 and TRBJ1-6; the D gene is possibly TRBD1 (6 bases). The CDR3 runs to 15 residues. Germline CDR1 and CDR2: GTSNPN and SVGIG (reference sequence). V lost 2 bases to trimming and J lost 6 bases, with 14 bases between them. CDR3 loop: CAWSPQGPANSPLHF. The CDR3 DNA reads as TGTGCCTGGAGTCCCCAGGGGCCGGCTAATTCACCCCTCCACTTT.

V and J are TRBV24-1 and TRBJ2-7; D not certain. Per germline, CDR1 KGHDR and CDR2 SFDVKD. The V and J ends lost 5 bases and 0 bases respectively, with 7 bases between them. The CDR3 extends over 13 amino acids. The DNA for the CDR3 is TGTGCCACCAGTGCTACCTACTCCTACGAGCAGTACTTC. Amino acid sequence: CATSATYSYEQYF.

This clonotype came up many times. The chain has TRBV5-1 and TRBJ2-3, with D possibly being TRBD2 (5 bases). Germline CDR1 reads SGHRS; CDR2 reads YFSETQ. The germline V and J ends were trimmed by 1 base and 2 bases, with 11 bases remaining between them. The CDR3 is 15 residues long. CDR3 in DNA: TGCGCCAGCAGCTTGCCGAGCGGAAACACAGATACGCAGTATTTT. Translating gives CASSLPSGNTDTQYF.

The V gene is TRBV5-1, the J gene TRBJ1-2, with 9 bases matching TRBD1. Germline V gives CDR1 SGHRS, CDR2 YFSETQ. CDR3 size: 15 residues. The V and J ends lost 2 bases and 6 bases, in that order; junction bases with no gene match: 8. The CDR3 here is CASSFQTGGSDGYTF. The CDR3, as DNA: TGCGCCAGCAGCTTCCAGACAGGGGGATCGGATGGCTACACCTTC.

V is TRBV7-2 and J is TRBJ2-7; no reliable D call. The CDR3 loop spans 15 amino acids. Germline assignment: CDR1 SGHTA and CDR2 FQGNSA. Trimming shortened V by 3 bases and J by 4 bases, and 16 bases separated the two germline ends. The CDR3 DNA reads TGTGCCAGCAGCTTTAGTCAGGAGAAGACTTACGAGCAGTACTTC. It is translated as CASSFSQEKTYEQYF.

This rearrangement joins TRBV29-1 to TRBJ1-1; possible D gene TRBD1, 5 bases. The CDR3 consists of 13 residues. V dropped 8 bases and J dropped 0 bases, with 13 bases sitting between them. Germline values: CDR1 SQVTM, CDR2 ANQGSEA. As DNA, the CDR3 is TGCAGCATACAGGTATCAATGAACACTGAAGCTTTCTTT. This sequence encodes CSIQVSMNTEAFF.

This clonotype was seen only a few times. The J gene is TRBJ2-3, the V gene TRBV11-3, with D uncertain. Per germline, CDR1 SGHNT and CDR2 YENEEA. The germline V and J ends were trimmed by 6 bases and 6 bases, with 13 bases remaining between them. The CDR3 is made up of 13 amino acids. In DNA form, the CDR3 reads TGTGCCAGCAGACGAGGTCAACCCGATACGCAGTATTTT. The encoded protein is CASRRGQPDTQYF.

This clonotype was detected once. The chain carries TRBV6-5 and TRBJ1-2; 8 bases fit TRBD1. Germline loops: CDR1 MNHEY, CDR2 SVGAGI. V shed 2 bases and J 1 base; nucleotides not matched to a gene: 3. The CDR3 runs 15 residues. The CDR3 coding sequence is TGTGCCAGCAGTTACGGACAGGGAATTAACTATGGCTACACCTTC. Translating gives CASSYGQGINYGYTF.

This chain links TRBV25-1 with TRBJ2-1, with TRBD2 identical over 9 bases. This CDR3 has 16 residues. The V gene end was trimmed by 6 bases and the J gene end by 3 bases; junction bases not matched to a gene: 9. The germline CDR1 and CDR2 sequences are MGHDK and SYGVNS. The CDR3 reads CASRGLAGSFYNEQFF. The CDR3 nucleotides are TGTGCCAGCAGGGGGCTAGCGGGAAGCTTCTACAATGAGCAGTTCTTC.

This clonotype has ten or more counts. The chain employs TRBV3-1 and TRBJ1-1; D may be TRBD1 (5 bases). Germline values: CDR1 LGHDT, CDR2 YNNKEL (reference sequence). The CDR3 has 15 residues. V gave up 4 bases and J gave up 1 base, with 13 bases separating them. DNA for the CDR3: TGTGCCAGCAGCCTCCGCCCGGACACGAACACTGAAGCTTTCTTT. Protein: CASSLRPDTNTEAFF.

This clonotype came up a few times. V and J are TRBV7-8 and TRBJ2-7, with D possibly matching TRBD2 (5 bases). Germline-derived CDR1 and CDR2 are SGHVS and FQNEAQ. V lost 5 bases and J lost 3, with 20 bases in between. CDR3 size: 16 residues. CDR3 sequence reads: CASSGPISGSRYEQYF. CDR3 sequence (DNA): TGTGCCAGCAGCGGACCCATCAGCGGTTCTCGCTACGAGCAGTACTTC. Drawing the rest from reference TRBV7-8 and TRBJ2-7, the complete variable domain is GAGVSQSPRYKVAKRGQDVALRCDPISGHVSLFWYQQALGQGPEFLTYFQNEAQLDKSGLPSDRFFAERPEGSVSTLKIQRTQQEDSAVYLCASSGPISGSRYEQYFGPGTRLTVT.

In its sample, this clonotype was seen a few times. The chain combines TRBV4-1 with TRBJ1-1; a weak D match, TRBD1 (5 bases). This CDR3 region has 14 residues. Looked up from germline, CDR1 is MGHRA and CDR2 is YSYEKL. The ends were cut back, 1 base at V and 4 bases at J, with 10 bases in the middle. The DNA of the CDR3 is TGCGCCAGCAGCCAAGTTTCGGGGACCACTGAAGCTTTCTTT. This sequence encodes CASSQVSGTTEAFF.

This clonotype was seen repeatedly, ten times or more. The CDR3 here is CASSWGHANTEAFF. The CDR3 nucleotides are TGCGCCAGCAGCTGGGGACACGCGAACACTGAAGCTTTCTTT. The V call is TRBV5-1, the J call TRBJ1-1; possible D gene TRBD1, 6 bases. CDR1 and CDR2 from the germline V gene are SGHRS and YFSETQ. CDR3 length: 14 amino acids. V lost 3 bases to trimming and J lost 1 base, with 10 bases between them.

This clonotype was seen a few times. This sequence joins TRBV6-2 or TRBV6-3 and TRBJ1-2, with a tentative D call TRBD1 (5 bases). CDR1 is MNHEY and CDR2 is SVGEGT in the germline V gene. V lost 6 bases and J 2 bases, leaving 10 bases between the germline ends. The CDR3 runs to 13 residues. The CDR3 spells CASRLDSNYGYTF. DNA for the CDR3: TGTGCCAGCAGGCTTGACAGCAACTATGGCTACACCTTC.

This clonotype was found a few times. V is TRBV20-1 and J is TRBJ2-1; 12 positions agree with TRBD2. Per germline, CDR1 DFQATT and CDR2 SNEGSKA (reference sequence). Germline trimming cut 1 base from V and 3 bases from J; bases unmatched to any gene: 4. This CDR3 spans 16 amino acids. CDR3 DNA: TGCAGTGCTAGAGCGCTAGCGGGAGGGGACTACAATGAGCAGTTCTTC. Encoded protein: CSARALAGGDYNEQFF.

This clonotype showed up just a few times. CDR3 sequence reads: CSARSGTGNTGELFF. The CDR3 coding sequence is TGCAGCGCTCGATCTGGGACAGGGAACACCGGGGAGCTGTTTTTT. J is TRBJ2-2 and V is TRBV29-1, with 8 nucleotides matching TRBD1. V trimming: 7 bases; J trimming: 1 base; junction bases outside the gene matches: 8. The CDR3 is 15 residues long. In germline, CDR1 is SQVTM, CDR2 ANQGSEA.

In this sample, this clonotype turned up a few times. V and J are TRBV7-9 and TRBJ2-1; TRBD1 is a possible D gene (6 bases). V was clipped by 6 bases and J by 8 bases, with 11 bases between them. Germline CDR1 SEHNR, CDR2 FQNEAQ (reference sequence). The CDR3 covers 12 residues. The chain's CDR3 is CASRMRGYEQFF. The CDR3 DNA reads TGTGCCAGCAGAATGAGGGGGTATGAGCAGTTCTTC.

This clonotype occurred a few times. The V gene is TRBV20-1, the J gene TRBJ2-7; 8 nucleotides line up with TRBD1. The trim removed 4 bases at V and 2 bases at J, leaving 4 bases unmatched. The CDR3 runs to 13 residues. The germline gives CDR1 DFQATT, CDR2 SNEGSKA (reference sequence). CDR3 sequence (DNA): TGCAGTGCTACCGGACAGGGAACCTACGAGCAGTACTTC. It specifies CSATGQGTYEQYF.